These 23 T cell receptor beta chains share one sample of origin, sequenced in a study of shared clonotypes between healthy human individuals (dated by TCRdb to the early 2020s). CD8 naive samples were obtained by positive selection for CCR7 among CD45RO-negative cells, yielding a CD45RA+CCR7+ population from which TemRA cells were excluded. Receptors were amplified or captured by the immunoSEQ multiplex PCR assay. The table comes from immuneACCESS by way of TCRdb, which keeps in-frame sequences with V and J called. Part of the clones is missing from these tables; in studies checked, under half for an unresolved V gene and the rest for unknown reasons. This sample is represented by about 680,000 clones; about 91% of them were singletons. Of the sample, roughly 22% falls within the top ten clones. Input material: naive CD8+ T cells sorted from blood. In the paper's terms, the cell subset or site label means: CD45RA+CCR7+. These receptors were taken from a man aged 25-45 years in good health.

The CDR3 sequence: CASSSPAGGYTF. The CDR3 DNA sequence: TGCGCCAGCAGTTCCCCGGCGGGGGGCTACACCTTC. The chain couples TRBV4-1 to TRBJ1-2; D gene uncertain. The CDR3 contains 12 residues. Between the trimmed V and J ends, which lost 6 bases and 8 bases, there was a span of 13 bases. Germline CDR1 reads MGHRA; CDR2 reads YSYEKL.

Of note for this clone: This sample also contains other DNA sequences that code for the same CDR3. The V gene is TRBV9, the J gene TRBJ2-1; TRBD1 might be the D (6 bases). The CDR3 length is 12 residues. CDR1 is SGDLS, CDR2 YYNGEE, per germline. Deletions cut 0 bases from V and 9 bases from J, with 7 bases between. CDR3 sequence reads: CASSVEGGEQFF. CDR3 DNA sequence: TGTGCCAGCAGCGTAGAAGGGGGTGAGCAGTTCTTC.

The chain recombines TRBV7-2 with TRBJ2-7, with D possibly matching TRBD2 (6 bases). The V gene lost 3 bases and the J gene lost 6 bases, with 15 bases spanning the gap. The length of the CDR3 is 14 residues. In germline, CDR1 is SGHTA, CDR2 FQGNSA. The CDR3 region is CASSLTAGDFEQYF. In DNA, the CDR3 is TGTGCCAGCAGCTTGACAGCGGGCGACTTCGAGCAGTACTTC.

J is TRBJ2-7 and V is TRBV5-4; no definite D call. V was trimmed by 0 bases and J by 0 bases, leaving 10 bases between them. Per germline, CDR1 SGHNT and CDR2 YYREEE (reference sequence). The CDR3 has 15 amino acids. CDR3 nucleotide sequence: TGTGCCAGCAGCTTGGGACGGCCGGACTCCTACGAGCAGTACTTC. Its translation: CASSLGRPDSYEQYF.

The V and J genes are TRBV27 and TRBJ2-7; tentatively, D is TRBD2 (6 bases). CDR1 is MNHEY, CDR2 SMNVEV, per germline (reference sequence). The CDR3 has 15 amino acids. Trimming shortened V by 0 bases and J by 5 bases, and 14 bases separated the two germline ends. CDR3 nucleotides: TGTGCCAGCAGTTTATCTTGGGGAGGAGGGAACGAGCAGTACTTC. Translated: CASSLSWGGGNEQYF.

The V gene is TRBV11-2, the J gene TRBJ2-2; TRBD1 or TRBD2 may be the D gene (5 bases each). This CDR3 contains 12 residues. V gave up 4 bases and J gave up 5 bases, with 5 bases separating them. CDR1 is SGHAT, CDR2 FQNNGV, per germline. DNA of the CDR3: TGTGCCAGCAGCTGGGGGACCGGGGAGCTGTTTTTT. It translates to CASSWGTGELFF.

This chain links TRBV28 with TRBJ1-1, with no clear D. V lost 4 bases and J lost 1, with 4 bases in between. Germline V gene lookup returns CDR1 MDHEN and CDR2 SYDVKM. CDR3 size: 12 residues. This chain's CDR3 is CASSYQNTEAFF. The DNA for the CDR3 is TGTGCCAGCAGTTACCAGAACACTGAAGCTTTCTTT.

The rearrangement links TRBV15 to TRBJ2-5, with D perhaps assigned TRBD1 or TRBD2 (5 bases each). V was shortened by 2 bases and J by 5 bases, with 18 bases between the two germline ends. Germline assignment: CDR1 LNHNV and CDR2 YYDKDF (reference sequence). This CDR3 has 16 amino acids. The CDR3 DNA sequence: TGTGCCACCAGCAGACCTTCCCCCGAAGAGGGGGAGACCCAGTACTTC. Amino acids: CATSRPSPEEGETQYF. The full variable domain, its missing parts supplied by reference TRBV15 and TRBJ2-5, is DAMVIQNPRYQVTQFGKPVTLSCSQTLNHNVMYWYQQKSSQAPKLLFHYYDKDFNNEADTPDNFQSRRPNTSFCFLDIRSPGLGDTAMYLCATSRPSPEEGETQYFGPGTRLLVL.

The V gene is TRBV2, the J gene TRBJ2-1, with D perhaps matching TRBD1 or TRBD2 (5 bases each). V lost 5 bases and J lost 10, with 12 bases in between. The length of the CDR3 is 12 residues. Germline assignment: CDR1 SNHLY and CDR2 FYNNEI. Here the CDR3 reads CASSTPRDEQFF. The CDR3 nucleotides read TGTGCCAGCAGTACCCCCCGGGACGAGCAGTTCTTC.

The chain recombines TRBV6-5 with TRBJ1-4; no definite D call. The CDR3 consists of 11 residues. Trimming left V 5 bases short and J 8 bases short, with 6 bases between. Germline CDR1 and CDR2: MNHEY and SVGAGI. CDR3 bases: TGTGCCAGCAGTCCGGGCGAAAAACTGTTTTTT. Translating gives CASSPGEKLFF.

V gene TRBV19 combines with J gene TRBJ1-2; a possible D gene is TRBD1 (5 bases). V was pared by 10 bases and J by 4 bases, with 13 bases between. CDR1 and CDR2 from the germline V gene are LNHDA and SQIVND (reference sequence). This CDR3 is built from 12 residues. The CDR3 region has the DNA TGTGCCACCAACCGACAGTCCTATGGCTACACCTTC. It codes for CATNRQSYGYTF.

The chain has TRBV7-2 and TRBJ2-1; 14 bases match TRBD2. V dropped 5 bases and J dropped 6; count of bases not matched to a gene: 9. In germline, CDR1 is SGHTA, CDR2 FQGNSA. The CDR3 runs to 17 residues. The CDR3 here is CASSHPSGTSGGNEQFF. The CDR3 bases are TGTGCCAGCAGCCACCCTTCCGGGACTAGCGGGGGCAATGAGCAGTTCTTC.

The chain is built from TRBV27 and TRBJ2-5, with 7 positions matching TRBD2. The V gene's germline CDR1 is MNHEY and CDR2 SMNVEV (reference sequence). The length of the CDR3 is 15 residues. The V and J ends lost 5 bases and 4 bases, in that order; junction bases with no gene match: 10. This CDR3 is CASSPLGPGGETQYF. The CDR3 region has the DNA TGTGCCAGCAGTCCCCTCGGACCGGGGGGAGAGACCCAGTACTTC.

The chain couples TRBV7-8 to TRBJ2-1; 12 nucleotides line up with TRBD2. Germline CDR1 SGHVS, CDR2 FQNEAQ. V lost 5 bases, J lost 7 bases, and 9 bases stayed unmatched. CDR3 length: 16 amino acids. Written as DNA, the CDR3 is TGTGCCAGCAGCCTTTCGACTAGCGGGAGATGGAATGAGCAGTTCTTC. It yields the protein CASSLSTSGRWNEQFF.

With regard to this clone: The same CDR3 is also encoded by other DNA sequences in this sample. The chain uses TRBV27 and TRBJ2-7, with D perhaps matching TRBD2 (5 bases). CDR1 is MNHEY and CDR2 is SMNVEV in the germline V gene (reference sequence). Trimming stripped 4 bases from V and 2 bases from J, with 9 bases between. This CDR3 is 13 amino acids long. As DNA, the CDR3 is TGTGCCAGCAGTTATGGGAGAGCCTACGAGCAGTACTTC. Protein sequence: CASSYGRAYEQYF.

The chain links TRBV4-1 to TRBJ2-7, with D unresolved. The V end lost 0 bases, the J end lost 0 bases, and 12 bases lay between the germline ends. The CDR3 sequence is 16 residues long. From germline, CDR1 is MGHRA and CDR2 YSYEKL. CDR3 in DNA: TGCGCCAGCAGCCAAGATGTCCCAGGTAGCTCCTACGAGCAGTACTTC. Translation: CASSQDVPGSSYEQYF.

V and J are TRBV7-2 and TRBJ2-7; D is unresolved. The V gene's germline CDR1 is SGHTA and CDR2 FQGNSA. This CDR3 spans 13 amino acids. Trimming took off 5 bases at V and 2 bases at J, with 10 bases between the two ends. The CDR3 region is CASSLSPAYEQYF. For the CDR3, the DNA is TGTGCCAGCAGCCTTTCTCCTGCCTACGAGCAGTACTTC.

The V call is TRBV20-1, the J call TRBJ2-1, with a weak D call TRBD2 (6 bases). V lost 7 bases, J lost 10 bases, and 14 bases lay in between. CDR1 DFQATT and CDR2 SNEGSKA come from the germline V gene (reference sequence). The CDR3 runs 11 residues. CDR3: CSVKRAWEQFF. The CDR3 DNA is TGCAGTGTCAAGCGGGCCTGGGAGCAGTTCTTC.

V usage is TRBV7-9 and J usage is TRBJ1-1; D is ambiguous. This CDR3 has 15 amino acids. Trimming pared 6 bases from V and 5 bases from J, leaving 19 bases between. Germline V lookup: CDR1 SEHNR, CDR2 FQNEAQ (reference sequence). CDR3 region: CASSVVGSVGTEAFF. The CDR3 region has the DNA TGTGCCAGCAGTGTTGTTGGGAGTGTAGGAACTGAAGCTTTCTTT.

This clone has more than one count but fewer than ten. This chain uses TRBV7-8 with TRBJ2-7; TRBD2 is a possible D gene (6 bases). The CDR3 is 12 amino acids. The germline CDR1 and CDR2 sequences are SGHVS and FQNEAQ. The V and J ends lost 6 bases and 3 bases respectively, with 9 bases between them. CDR3 nucleotides: TGTGCCAGCAGTGGGGGAGGCTACGAGCAGTACTTC. Translating it yields CASSGGGYEQYF.

The V call is TRBV7-6, the J call TRBJ1-2; 7 nucleotides agree with TRBD1. V shed 5 bases, J shed 7 bases, and the junction held 7 bases outside the gene matches. In germline, CDR1 is SGHVS, CDR2 FNYEAQ. The CDR3 is made up of 13 amino acids. The CDR3 DNA is TGTGCCAGCAGCGAAACAGGGGTTCTTGGCTACACCTTC. It yields the protein CASSETGVLGYTF.

The chain recombines TRBV9 with TRBJ2-1; a possible D gene is TRBD1 (5 bases). Germline V CDR1 and CDR2: SGDLS, YYNGEE. V dropped 5 bases and J dropped 9 bases, with 9 bases sitting between them. The CDR3 loop spans 11 amino acids. CDR3: CASRDRGEQFF. CDR3 coding DNA: TGTGCCAGCAGGGATAGGGGTGAGCAGTTCTTC.

V usage is TRBV30 and J usage is TRBJ2-7, with 7 bases matching TRBD2. V trimming: 0 bases; J trimming: 6 bases; junction bases outside the gene matches: 8. The CDR3 extends over 14 amino acids. Germline V gene lookup returns CDR1 GTSNPN and CDR2 SVGIG (reference sequence). CDR3 sequence reads: CAWSVWAGEGEQYF. CDR3 nucleotides: TGTGCCTGGAGTGTGTGGGCGGGAGAGGGCGAGCAGTACTTC.